A single T cell receptor (beta chain) is shown here with its context. The clone's antigen remains unknown. Base quality data are lacking; no much larger clone is found one base away. TCR beta repertoires were profiled from peripheral blood of over 10 young patients with multiple sclerosis to demonstrate the VDJtools post-analysis software. Multiple sclerosis patients were children and adolescents aged roughly 6 to 15 years. The CDR3 runs 14 residues from the cysteine to the phenylalanine. Only the CDR3 region is kept as DNA, spanning 42 bases read in frame from base 1. From a lookup of the germline V gene (reference sequence), CDR1 and CDR2 are SEHNR and FQNEAQ. This sample was taken from a study of post-analysis software for immune sequencing data (dated by TCRdb to the mid-2010s). Study-wide context: Disease courses on record covered relapsing-remitting, secondary progressive and progressive-relapsing multiple sclerosis, though some patients had no subtype annotation. A subset of samples was prepared in parallel using single-end sample barcoding, then pooled and co-amplified after Illumina adapter ligation. The patient repertoires were set against about 12 previously published healthy control repertoires from donors whose ages ranged from 6 to 25 years.

Findings and caveats that apply to the study as a whole: The multiple sclerosis patient group was slightly younger than the control group. Strong co-clustering of samples prepared in the same batch was shown by direct clustering with F measure, prompting a batch-effect correction. Roughly 5 TRBV segments, including TRBV5-6, TRBV5-1 and TRBV20-1, were significantly more frequent in patients than controls. Normalized Chao1 diversity was significantly lower in multiple sclerosis patients than controls, suggesting substantial peripheral T-cell clonal expansion.

Libraries were constructed by PCR. The sequencer was an Illumina HiSeq 2500. To reduce PCR and sequencing biases, unique molecular identifiers were incorporated into the TCR beta cDNA libraries. Every 1 to 10 million input T cells yielded some 500,000 cDNA molecules, meaning each molecule approximated one T cell. The patient libraries were prepared and sequenced using the same protocol as the earlier healthy control dataset. Within a given batch, samples were prepared together, multiplexed and sequenced on the same HiSeq lane. As for the authors' bioinformatics: Raw barcoded reads were processed with MIGEC, discarding single-read molecular identifier groups before consensus assembly and CDR3 extraction. VDJtools was used for post-analysis of the clonotype tables, and diversity was normalized by down-sampling every dataset to the size of the smallest sample. Repertoire overlap clustering matched CDR3 amino acid but not nucleotide sequences to correct batch-related cross-sample contamination. The public reads were run again by TCRdb, first through fastp at Q25 and then through MiXCR, and only productive beta chains were kept. Each CDR3 protein appears once, grouped with its most common genes and DNA. TCRdb's processing, not the authors', yielded these V and J calls. The sample records 750,000 to 950,000 distinct CDR3 sequences, 53% of which are singletons. In total, the top ten clones hold 4.6% of the sample.

This receptor chain uses TRBV7-9 and TRBJ2-4, with the D assignment possibly TRBD1 or TRBD2, given 5 matching bases for each. The assigned J gene may be wrong: the sequence end matches TRBJ2-5 better. This clonotype originated in a girl aged 10 to 17 with multiple sclerosis. Sequenced material: blood. The nucleotides are TGTGCCAGCAGCCCCGGGACCCCGTCGGAGACCCAGTACTTC. Translated, this is CASSPGTPSETQYF.